Listed below are T cell receptor beta chains from one sample, sequenced in a study of T cell clonotyping in hematopoietic cell transplantation. TCRdb keeps only in-frame clones here, not all; method: immunoSEQ multiplex PCR. The sample carries about 5,000 clones, just under 90% recorded once. The sequenced sample was peripheral blood mononuclear cells, obtained 100 days after allogeneic stem cell transplant. The receptors originated from a male patient in his 70s who had an allogeneic stem cell transplant from an unrelated donor, so T cells may come from the graft donor. Some clones in this sample may be carry-over from other donors' samples. The CDR3 runs from the conserved cysteine through the conserved F or W. A D gene is named only where the DNA matches it firmly. Only some rows state a clone size, as once, few, many or a class for expanded clones.

d_gene,j_gene,abundance,len,v_gene,CDR3nt,CDR3aa
-,TRBJ2-2,-,13,TRBV5-1,TGCGCCAGCAGCCGACTCCCAACCGGGGAGCTGTTTTTT,CASSRLPTGELFF
-,TRBJ2-6,-,14,TRBV27,TGTGCCAGCAGTCTATACAGGGATTCCAACGTCCTGACTTTC,CASSLYRDSNVLTF
-,TRBJ2-7,-,15,TRBV13,TGTGCCAGCAGCTTCCGGGACTCAACGGGCTACGAGCAGTACTTC,CASSFRDSTGYEQYF
TRBD1,TRBJ2-7,-,12,TRBV27,TGTGCCAGCAGACAGGGGGCCTTCGAGCAGTACTTC,CASRQGAFEQYF
-,TRBJ2-3,-,15,TRBV4-3,TGCGCCAGCAGTAAGATGGGGGAGCGCACAGATACGCAGTATTTT,CASSKMGERTDTQYF
-,TRBJ1-4,-,16,TRBV25-1,TGTGCCAGCAGTGTATCCCCCGGGGCCCCTAATGAAAAACTGTTTTTT,CASSVSPGAPNEKLFF
-,TRBJ2-7,-,12,TRBV11-2,TGTGCCAGCAGCTTAGGGCACAGGGATAGGTACTTC,CASSLGHRDRYF
-,TRBJ2-2,-,15,TRBV14,TGTGCCAGCAGCCCTGGGACGCCCGGTACCGGGGAGCTGTTTTTT,CASSPGTPGTGELFF
TRBD2,TRBJ2-7,-,16,TRBV5-1,TGCGCCAGCAGCTTGGCCGTATCGGGAGGGCCTAACGAGCAGTACTTC,CASSLAVSGGPNEQYF
-,TRBJ1-1,-,14,TRBV7-2,TGTGCCAGCAGCTTAGACTGGGGGGCCGCTGAAGCTTTCTTT,CASSLDWGAAEAFF
-,TRBJ1-2,few,12,TRBV2,TGTGCCAGCAGTGAACAACGCCGGAGCTACACCTTC,CASSEQRRSYTF
-,TRBJ1-1,-,13,TRBV14,TGTGCCAGCAGTCGTAATTTGAACACTGAAGCTTTCTTT,CASSRNLNTEAFF
-,TRBJ2-5,-,13,TRBV29-1,TGCAGCGTTGAAGTATGGACCCAAGAGACCCAGTACTTC,CSVEVWTQETQYF
TRBD2,TRBJ2-3,-,17,TRBV7-9,TGTGCCAGCAGCTTATTAGCGGGAGGCTATACCACAGATACGCAGTATTTT,CASSLLAGGYTTDTQYF
TRBD1,TRBJ1-5,once,15,TRBV6-9,TGTGCCAGCAGCAAGGGACAGGGGATAGATCAGCCCCAGCATTTT,CASSKGQGIDQPQHF
TRBD1,TRBJ2-3,-,18,TRBV25-1,TGTGCCAGCAGTGAATTCCGGGGACAGGGGTCCAACACAGATACGCAGTATTTT,CASSEFRGQGSNTDTQYF
-,TRBJ2-7,-,13,TRBV7-2,TGTGCCAGCAGCTTCTCAGGGGGAGGCGAGCAGTACTTC,CASSFSGGGEQYF
-,TRBJ2-7,once,12,TRBV7-9,TGTGCCAGCAGCCGGCCTAACTACGAGCAGTACTTC,CASSRPNYEQYF
-,TRBJ2-5,-,15,TRBV5-1,TGCGCCAGCAGCTTGTACGCCGGGACCCAAGAGACCCAGTACTTC,CASSLYAGTQETQYF
-,TRBJ1-1,-,13,TRBV7-7,TGTGCTAGCAGCTGGACAGTGAACACTGAAGCTTTCTTT,CASSWTVNTEAFF
TRBD2,TRBJ2-1,-,15,TRBV28,TGTGCCAGCAGCGTGGGGAGGGACCCCATCAATGAGCAGTTCTTC,CASSVGRDPINEQFF
-,TRBJ2-7,-,15,TRBV7-2,TGTGCCAGCAGCCCCCTCCCCGGGGCGACCTACGAGCAGTACTTC,CASSPLPGATYEQYF
-,TRBJ2-3,-,18,TRBV27,TGTGCCAGCAGTGCCGGCCTGGGTAAGGGCGGGGGCACAGATACGCAGTATTTT,CASSAGLGKGGGTDTQYF
TRBD1,TRBJ1-4,-,15,TRBV7-2,TGTGCCAGCAGCCGAACCGACAGGGCCGATGAAAAACTGTTTTTT,CASSRTDRADEKLFF
-,TRBJ2-1,-,14,TRBV19,TGTGCCAGTAGTATAGGTGGGATCTACTATGAGCAGTTCTTC,CASSIGGIYYEQFF
-,TRBJ2-3,-,16,TRBV11-3,TGTGCCAGCAGCCCGGGGCGGGGGCTACCGACAGATACGCAGTATTTT,CASSPGRGLPTDTQYF
-,TRBJ1-5,-,16,TRBV6-5,TGTGCCAGCAGTTATTCAGGCGACCTTAGCAATCAGCCCCAGCATTTT,CASSYSGDLSNQPQHF
TRBD2,TRBJ2-7,once,15,TRBV2,TGTGCCAGCAGTGAGGGGGGGAGTCCCTACTACGAGCAGTACTTC,CASSEGGSPYYEQYF
-,TRBJ2-2,-,14,TRBV5-6,TGTGCCAGCAGCTTGCGGGGGCCCACCGGGGAGCTGTTTTTT,CASSLRGPTGELFF
-,TRBJ2-5,-,13,TRBV5-1,TGCGCCAGCAGCTGGACATTCGAAGAGACCCAGTACTTC,CASSWTFEETQYF
-,TRBJ2-5,-,11,TRBV30,TGTGCCTGGGCGGAGAGGGAGACCCAGTACTTC,CAWAERETQYF